This TCR beta chain was recovered during a study of post-analysis software for immune sequencing data. Overall study: Relapsing-remitting, secondary progressive and progressive-relapsing courses of multiple sclerosis were included.

Sequencing libraries made from TCR beta cDNA carried unique molecular identifiers. TCRdb fed the PCR reads into MiXCR, producing one record per CDR3 protein. The repertoire holds fewer than 900,000 distinct CDR3 sequences, with around 46% as singletons. This clonotype has just one count. Its target is unknown. The V end lost 6 bases, the J end lost 8 bases, and 8 bases lay between the germline ends. CDR1 is SNHLY and CDR2 is FYNNEI in the germline V gene. The CDR3 runs 11 residues. Findings of the study overall: Patients used about five TRBV segments, including TRBV5-6, TRBV5-1 and TRBV20-1, more often than controls. The F measure placed samples prepared in the same batch into strongly shared clusters. Controls had significantly higher normalized Chao1 diversity than multiple sclerosis patients.

This sequence originates from a girl aged 5 to 17 with multiple sclerosis. Source material: blood. The J gene is TRBJ2-1, the V gene TRBV2, with D unclear. The CDR3 DNA is TGTGCCAGCAGGTGGGTGGATGAGCAGTTCTTC. It specifies CASRWVDEQFF.